The clone carrying this TCR beta chain was found a few times. The entry originates in a study of blood T cell repertoires in COVID-19. For the study at large: Collection of acute and convalescent COVID-19 samples took place in the United States, Italy and Spain.

Sequenced by immunoSEQ multiplex PCR; TCRdb stores in-frame clones only, minus some. This table holds about 250,000 clones, 85% to 90% found once. What the recovered Cohort 3 donors had was two negative PCRs, clearance, or symptom resolution. This CDR3 contains 16 residues. Germline trimming cut 6 bases from V and 0 bases from J; bases unmatched to any gene: 7. Germline V gene lookup returns CDR1 SNHLY and CDR2 FYNNEI. The sample taken for sequencing was PBMCs or T cells enriched from blood (not recorded which). The V call is TRBV2, the J call TRBJ2-5; 10 bases align to TRBD2. The source is a middle-aged man who had recovered from COVID-19. In DNA form, the CDR3 reads TGTGCCAGCAGAAAGATAGCGGGAGGTTACCAAGAGACCCAGTACTTC. Translation: CASRKIAGGYQETQYF.